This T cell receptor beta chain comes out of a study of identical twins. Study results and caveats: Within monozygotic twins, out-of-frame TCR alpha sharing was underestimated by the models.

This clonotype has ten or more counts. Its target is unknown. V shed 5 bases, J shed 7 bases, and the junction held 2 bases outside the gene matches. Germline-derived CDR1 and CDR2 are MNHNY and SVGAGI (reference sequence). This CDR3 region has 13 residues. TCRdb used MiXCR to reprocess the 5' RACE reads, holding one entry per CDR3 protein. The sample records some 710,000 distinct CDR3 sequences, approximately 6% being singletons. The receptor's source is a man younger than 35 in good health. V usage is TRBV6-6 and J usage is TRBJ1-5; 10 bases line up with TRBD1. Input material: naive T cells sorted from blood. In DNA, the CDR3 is TGTGCCAGCAGTCGGGACAGGGGCCAGCCCCAGCATTTT. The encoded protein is CASSRDRGQPQHF.